The 15 T cell receptor beta chains listed next were all sequenced from one sample in a study of metastatic and nonmetastatic thyroid tumors. TCRdb called clones again from the PCR reads with MiXCR. The table shows some 16,000 clones, with roughly a quarter occurring only once. No patient received treatment before thyroid surgery. The material sequenced was tumor tissue. These receptors were taken from a female donor with papillary thyroid cancer or a benign thyroid nodule (not recorded which). Some clones in this sample may be carry-over from other donors' samples.

This chain connects TRBV7-9 to TRBJ1-5, with unresolved D. Germline V gives CDR1 SEHNR, CDR2 FQNEAQ (reference sequence). The CDR3 is 12 amino acids. V lost 2 bases, J lost 8 bases, and 7 bases lay in between. CDR3 in DNA: TGTGCCAGCAGCTTATCCTTTGAGCCCCAGCATTTT. It is translated as CASSLSFEPQHF.

In the case of this clone: This may stem from a read error, because a much larger clone lies one nucleotide away. This chain's CDR3 is CASSPLGRTSTDTKYF. Here the CDR3 DNA reads TGTGCCAGCAGCCCCCTCGGGCGGACTAGCACAGATACGAAGTATTTT. This chain joins TRBV9 and TRBJ2-3; 8 bases fit TRBD2. The CDR3 covers 16 residues. Germline assignment: CDR1 SGDLS and CDR2 YYNGEE.

This clone was observed at least ten times. This sequence joins TRBV27 and TRBJ1-5; unclear D gene. CDR3 length: 13 amino acids. Germline lookup yields CDR1 MNHEY and CDR2 SMNVEV (reference sequence). The V end was cut by 6 bases, the J end by 4 bases, with 10 bases between. The CDR3 sequence: CASSAWRNQPQHF. In DNA form, the CDR3 reads TGTGCCAGCAGCGCGTGGAGAAATCAGCCCCAGCATTTT.

This clone is labeled as medium-sized. This chain uses TRBV11-2 with TRBJ2-3; the D is unclear. The CDR3 spans 14 residues. V lost 4 bases to trimming and J lost 4 bases, with 12 bases between them. The germline V gene encodes CDR1 SGHAT and CDR2 FQNNGV. CDR3 DNA sequence: TGTGCCAGCAGCTCCCCCCACGGCGCAGATACGCAGTATTTT. It is translated as CASSSPHGADTQYF.

The chain employs TRBV11-2 and TRBJ2-7, with a weak D call TRBD1 (6 bases). V lost 5 bases, J lost 6 bases, and 14 bases lay in between. Germline V gene lookup returns CDR1 SGHAT and CDR2 FQNNGV. There are 13 residues in the CDR3. The CDR3 DNA reads TGTGCCAGCAGCCCCGGGACACTTTTCGAGCAGTACTTC. Translating gives CASSPGTLFEQYF.

J is TRBJ2-3 and V is TRBV15; D is perhaps TRBD2 (5 bases). The CDR3 is made up of 12 amino acids. V was trimmed by 4 bases and J by 7 bases, leaving 9 bases between them. Germline V lookup: CDR1 LNHNV, CDR2 YYDKDF (reference sequence). CDR3 amino acids: CATSTGENTQYF. The DNA for the CDR3 is TGTGCCACCAGCACCGGGGAGAATACGCAGTATTTT.

Points on this clone: The junction departs from germline at one end; a sequencing error may be responsible. This chain uses TRBV20-1 with TRBJ2-1, with 7 bases lining up with TRBD2. This CDR3 contains 17 residues. Germline assignment: CDR1 DFQATT and CDR2 SNEGSKA (reference sequence). The CDR3 loop reads CGARLWGREKGLNEQFF. The CDR3 DNA follows: TGCGGTGCTAGATTGTGGGGGAGGGAAAAGGGGCTTAATGAGCAGTTCTTC.

This clone was seen many times. The chain joins TRBV25-1 to TRBJ2-3; D unresolved. Germline CDR1 reads MGHDK; CDR2 reads SYGVNS. V was trimmed by 1 base and J by 0 bases, leaving 8 bases between them. The length of the CDR3 is 15 residues. CDR3 sequence reads: CASSESGLSTDTQYF. In DNA, the CDR3 is TGTGCCAGCAGTGAATCAGGTCTTAGCACAGATACGCAGTATTTT.

This clone came up many times. A read error may be the cause here, since a much bigger clone is one base away. This sequence joins TRBV19 and TRBJ1-5; D remains ambiguous. Per germline, CDR1 LNHDA and CDR2 SQIVND (reference sequence). CDR3 length equals 13 residues. DNA of the CDR3: TGTACCAGTAGTATAGATGCAATTCAGCCCCAGCATTTT. Amino acids: CTSSIDAIQPQHF.

This clone was recorded at least ten times. The sample holds other DNA sequences that translate to the same CDR3. This chain connects TRBV25-1 to TRBJ2-7; weak D call: TRBD2 (5 bases). CDR3 length equals 15 residues. V was pared by 1 base and J by 3 bases, with 13 bases between. From germline, CDR1 is MGHDK and CDR2 SYGVNS. CDR3 DNA: TGTGCCAGCAGTGAATTTAAGGGCACTAGCTACGAGCAGTACTTC. Protein product: CASSEFKGTSYEQYF.

This clone is medium-sized by share. This chain connects TRBV27 to TRBJ1-2, with D possibly matching TRBD1 (5 bases). With 5 bases removed from V and 4 bases from J, the gap between germline ends came to 14 bases. CDR3 length: 14 residues. Germline V gene sequence: CDR1 MNHEY, CDR2 SMNVEV (reference sequence). CDR3 DNA: TGTGCCAGCAGTCCCCGGGGGTGGGCCTATGGCTACACCTTC. Translation: CASSPRGWAYGYTF.

This clone qualifies as medium-sized. The gene calls are TRBV5-1 and TRBJ1-4, with D uncertain. Trimming shortened V by 5 bases and J by 7 bases, and 12 bases separated the two germline ends. CDR3 length equals 13 residues. Germline V gene data show CDR1 as SGHRS and CDR2 as YFSETQ. The CDR3 reads CASSLRSLEKLFF. DNA for the CDR3: TGCGCCAGCAGTCTCAGGAGCCTTGAAAAACTGTTTTTT.

This clone was counted ten times or more. V gene TRBV9 combines with J gene TRBJ2-3; D call uncertain. This CDR3 has 16 amino acids. Germline V gene lookup returns CDR1 SGDLS and CDR2 YYNGEE. V was shortened by 0 bases and J by 0 bases, with 11 bases between the two germline ends. Written as DNA, the CDR3 is TGTGCCAGCAGCGTAGAAGGTATACCTAGCACAGATACGCAGTATTTT. Protein: CASSVEGIPSTDTQYF.

This clone showed up many times. The chain uses TRBV6-4 and TRBJ2-1; TRBD2 matches at 10 bases. CDR1 is MRHNA and CDR2 is SNTAGT in the germline V gene. CDR3 length equals 17 residues. V dropped 0 bases and J dropped 8; count of bases not matched to a gene: 10. The CDR3 region has the DNA TGTGCCAGCAGTGACTCGGTCACTAGCGGGAAGAAAGATGAGCAGTTCTTC. Encoded protein: CASSDSVTSGKKDEQFF.

This clone has a count of ten or more. The V and J genes are TRBV5-6 and TRBJ2-7; D may be TRBD2 (5 bases). Germline values: CDR1 SGHDT, CDR2 YYEEEE. Trimming stripped 0 bases from V and 3 bases from J, with 10 bases between. CDR3 length: 14 amino acids. CDR3 region: CASSLDRRGYEQYF. DNA of the CDR3: TGTGCCAGCAGCTTGGACAGACGGGGCTACGAGCAGTACTTC.